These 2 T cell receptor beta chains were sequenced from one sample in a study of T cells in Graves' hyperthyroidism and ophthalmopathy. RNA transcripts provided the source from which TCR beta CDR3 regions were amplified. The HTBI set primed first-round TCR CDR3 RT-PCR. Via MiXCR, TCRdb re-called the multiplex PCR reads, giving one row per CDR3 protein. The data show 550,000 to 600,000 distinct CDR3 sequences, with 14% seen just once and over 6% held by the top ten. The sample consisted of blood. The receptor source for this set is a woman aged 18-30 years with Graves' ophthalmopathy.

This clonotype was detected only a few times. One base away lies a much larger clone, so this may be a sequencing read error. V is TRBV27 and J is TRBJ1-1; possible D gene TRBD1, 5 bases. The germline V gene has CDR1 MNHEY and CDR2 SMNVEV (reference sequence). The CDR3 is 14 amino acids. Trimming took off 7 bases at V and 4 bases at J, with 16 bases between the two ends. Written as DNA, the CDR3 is TGTGCCAGCACCATCCTGGGGGGGAGCACTGAAGCTTTCTTT. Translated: CASTILGGSTEAFF.

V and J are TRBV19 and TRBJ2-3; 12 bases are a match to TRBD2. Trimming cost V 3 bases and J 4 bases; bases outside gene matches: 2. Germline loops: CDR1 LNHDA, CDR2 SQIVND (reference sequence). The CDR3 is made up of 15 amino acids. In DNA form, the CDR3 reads TGTGCCAGTAGTATGAGACTAGCGGGGGCAGATACGCAGTATTTT. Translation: CASSMRLAGADTQYF.